What follows are 27 T cell receptor beta chains derived from one specimen sequenced in a study of technical replicates of blood from a few donors. TCRdb's copy holds only in-frame clones and misses some; the assay was immunoSEQ multiplex PCR. The sample records approximately 79,000 clones, 85% to 95% being singletons. The sequencing sample was made of T cells isolated from PBMCs. These receptors all come from a human donor in good health.

The V and J genes are TRBV28 and TRBJ1-1; possible D gene TRBD1, 5 bases. V gave up 2 bases and J gave up 5 bases, with 12 bases separating them. The CDR3 extends over 14 amino acids. CDR1 is MDHEN, CDR2 SYDVKM, per germline. CDR3 nucleotides: TGTGCCAGCAGTTTAGCAGGGATAATTACTGAAGCTTTCTTT. Translated: CASSLAGIITEAFF.

This clone was observed a single time. The V and J genes are TRBV6-1 and TRBJ2-1; D is ambiguous. V was pared by 7 bases and J by 10 bases, with 14 bases between. Germline values: CDR1 MNHNS, CDR2 SASEGT. CDR3 length: 12 amino acids. CDR3 region: CASKKTDGEQFF. The CDR3 DNA reads TGTGCCAGCAAGAAAACAGATGGGGAGCAGTTCTTC.

This rearrangement joins TRBV28 to TRBJ1-1; D gene ambiguous. Deletions cut 6 bases from V and 4 bases from J, with 9 bases between. The CDR3 is made up of 12 amino acids. Germline V gene lookup returns CDR1 MDHEN and CDR2 SYDVKM. The CDR3 DNA is TGTGCCAGCAGCCCGCCCGGCACTGAAGCTTTCTTT. Translated: CASSPPGTEAFF.

The V call is TRBV6-5, the J call TRBJ2-7; D uncertain. The CDR3 covers 14 residues. The germline V and J ends were trimmed by 0 bases and 2 bases, with 8 bases remaining between them. Germline assignment: CDR1 MNHEY and CDR2 SVGAGI. CDR3 residues: CASSYSENPYEQYF. The CDR3 DNA reads TGTGCCAGCAGTTACTCGGAGAACCCCTACGAGCAGTACTTC.

This clone was seen a single time. The chain recombines TRBV18 with TRBJ2-7; 8 bases are shared with TRBD1. V lost 3 bases and J lost 1; bases outside the gene matches: 2. CDR1 and CDR2 from the germline V gene are KGHSH and LQKENI. The CDR3 contains 14 residues. CDR3 nucleotide sequence: TGTGCCAGCTCACCCGGACAGGGTTCCTACGAGCAGTACTTC. Translated, it gives CASSPGQGSYEQYF.

The V and J genes are TRBV9 and TRBJ2-5, with TRBD2 as a possible D gene (6 bases). Per the germline V gene, CDR1 is SGDLS and CDR2 is YYNGEE. This CDR3 region has 13 residues. V was clipped by 3 bases and J by 1 base, with 7 bases between them. The CDR3 bases are TGTGCCAGCAGCGCGGGAGTCCAAGAGACCCAGTACTTC. Encoded protein: CASSAGVQETQYF.

J is TRBJ2-7 and V is TRBV28; 10 nucleotides match TRBD2. CDR3 size: 13 residues. Germline CDR1 is MDHEN and CDR2 is SYDVKM. The junction had 8 bases not matched to a gene; V was cut back by 10 bases and J by 5 bases. Here the CDR3 DNA reads TGTGCCACACTTATAGCGGGAGGAGACGAGCAGTACTTC. This gives the protein CATLIAGGDEQYF.

This sequence joins TRBV11-3 and TRBJ1-4; tentative D call: TRBD1 (6 bases). The germline CDR1 and CDR2 sequences are SGHNT and YENEEA. Trimming shortened V by 5 bases and J by 5 bases, and 15 bases separated the two germline ends. The CDR3 spans 15 residues. CDR3 DNA sequence: TGTGCCAGCAGCATCCAGGGGTTCTACAATGAAAAACTGTTTTTT. Translation gives CASSIQGFYNEKLFF.

The chain employs TRBV11-2 and TRBJ2-7; 7 bases fit TRBD1. This CDR3 contains 15 residues. CDR1 SGHAT and CDR2 FQNNGV come from the germline V gene. The V gene end was trimmed by 5 bases and the J gene end by 0 bases; junction bases not matched to a gene: 7. CDR3 sequence reads: CASSRDRQSSYEQYF. The CDR3 nucleotides read TGTGCCAGCAGCCGGGACAGACAGAGCTCCTACGAGCAGTACTTC. Looking up the rest from reference TRBV11-2 and TRBJ2-7 gives the full variable domain: EAGVAQSPRYKIIEKRQSVAFWCNPISGHATLYWYQQILGQGPKLLIQFQNNGVVDDSQLPKDRFSAERLKGVDSTLKIQPAKLEDSAVYLCASSRDRQSSYEQYFGPGTRLTVT.

V gene TRBV6-5 combines with J gene TRBJ1-2; D uncertain. The CDR3 has 13 residues. The V end lost 2 bases, the J end lost 4 bases, and 8 bases lay between the germline ends. CDR1 is MNHEY and CDR2 is SVGAGI in the germline V gene. The DNA for the CDR3 is TGTGCCAGCAGTTACAGCCCGAGCTATGGCTACACCTTC. This encodes CASSYSPSYGYTF.

The V gene is TRBV11-3, the J gene TRBJ2-1, with 9 bases that match TRBD2. From germline, CDR1 is SGHNT and CDR2 YENEEA. The CDR3 loop spans 12 amino acids. V lost 4 bases and J lost 10; bases outside the gene matches: 2. The DNA of the CDR3 is TGTGCCAGCAGCTCGGGACTAGCCGAGCAGTTCTTC. Its protein is CASSSGLAEQFF.

The chain employs TRBV28 and TRBJ2-7; 8 bases agree with TRBD1. The CDR3 has 15 residues. Germline CDR1 is MDHEN and CDR2 is SYDVKM. Trimming cost V 7 bases and J 7 bases; bases outside gene matches: 15. CDR3 coding DNA: TGTGCCAGCACCGTACCCAGGACAGGGAAAAGAGAGCAGTACTTC. Its protein is CASTVPRTGKREQYF.

The chain carries TRBV7-9 and TRBJ1-5; D remains unclear. The germline CDR1 and CDR2 sequences are SEHNR and FQNEAQ (reference sequence). With 1 base removed from V and 0 bases from J, the gap between germline ends came to 13 bases. The CDR3 has 17 residues. CDR3 loop: CASSLERQEYSNQPQHF. The CDR3, as DNA: TGTGCCAGCAGCTTAGAACGCCAGGAATATAGCAATCAGCCCCAGCATTTT.

CDR3 residues: CASSLELAGLSYEQYF. DNA for the CDR3: TGCGCCAGCAGCTTGGAGCTAGCGGGCTTATCCTACGAGCAGTACTTC. The V call is TRBV5-1, the J call TRBJ2-7, with 8 bases aligning to TRBD2. CDR3 length: 16 amino acids. J lost 1 base, V lost 0 bases, and 6 bases had no gene match. The germline gives CDR1 SGHRS, CDR2 YFSETQ.

The chain recombines TRBV5-8 with TRBJ2-2; the D gene is possibly TRBD1 (5 bases). The germline CDR1 and CDR2 sequences are SGHTS and YDEGEE. V lost 0 bases and J lost 1, with 7 bases in between. This CDR3 contains 15 residues. CDR3 amino acids: CASSLETGNTGELFF. The CDR3 DNA is TGTGCCAGCAGCTTGGAAACAGGGAACACCGGGGAGCTGTTTTTT. Full variable domain (missing parts from reference TRBV5-8 and TRBJ2-2): EAGVTQSPTHLIKTRGQQATLRCSPISGHTSVYWYQQALGLGLQFLLWYDEGEERNRGNFPPRFSGRQFPNYSSELNVNALELEDSALYLCASSLETGNTGELFFGEGSRLTVL.

This sequence joins TRBV12-5 and TRBJ1-2; TRBD1 matches at 12 bases. The CDR3 runs 15 residues. CDR1 and CDR2 (germline): LGHNT, FRNRAP. Losses at the gene ends were 5 bases for V and 5 bases for J; bases not matched to a gene: 6. CDR3 protein: CASGPGTGGFYGYTF. The CDR3 nucleotides read TGTGCTAGTGGTCCCGGGACAGGGGGCTTTTATGGCTACACCTTC.

The chain links TRBV19 to TRBJ2-5; D not certain. Trimming left V 5 bases short and J 5 bases short, with 12 bases between. Germline CDR1 LNHDA, CDR2 SQIVND (reference sequence). CDR3 length: 13 amino acids. This CDR3 is CASSEIELETQYF. The CDR3 DNA follows: TGTGCCAGTAGTGAGATAGAACTGGAGACCCAGTACTTC.

As for this clone: The same CDR3 is also encoded by other DNA sequences in this sample. The genes are TRBV9 and TRBJ1-5; D remains ambiguous. V shed 0 bases and J shed 7 bases, with 8 bases lying between them. The CDR3 spans 13 residues. CDR1 and CDR2 (germline): SGDLS, YYNGEE. The CDR3 DNA follows: TGTGCCAGCAGCGTAGAGGGAGTCCAGCCCCAGCATTTT. This sequence encodes CASSVEGVQPQHF.

This clone was observed a single time. The germline gene is not matched at one end of the junction; a read error may be the cause. The chain uses TRBV28 and TRBJ2-7; D not resolved. CDR1 is MDHEN, CDR2 SYDVKM, per germline. The CDR3 extends over 10 amino acids. The CDR3, as DNA: TGTGCCAGCAGTTCCTTCGAGCAGTACTTC. Amino acids: CASSSFEQYF.

The chain carries TRBV18 and TRBJ2-6; D is undetermined. Germline CDR1 KGHSH, CDR2 LQKENI. V was pared by 0 bases and J by 0 bases, with 12 bases between. The CDR3 is 18 residues long. The CDR3 loop is CASSPPLAVFSGANVLTF. Here the CDR3 DNA reads TGTGCCAGCTCACCACCGCTGGCAGTGTTCTCTGGGGCCAACGTCCTGACTTTC.

This clone was seen only a few times. The V and J genes are TRBV19 and TRBJ1-2; a possible D gene is TRBD1 (5 bases). The germline V gene encodes CDR1 LNHDA and CDR2 SQIVND (reference sequence). The CDR3 covers 15 residues. V lost 4 bases, J lost 2 bases, and 14 bases lay in between. The CDR3 coding sequence is TGTGCCAGTAGTAGTTCGGGGGTCGGCAACTATGGCTACACCTTC. The encoded protein is CASSSSGVGNYGYTF.

The V gene is TRBV4-3, the J gene TRBJ2-1, with no clear D. Per the germline V gene, CDR1 is LGHNA and CDR2 is YSLEER. The ends were cut back, 0 bases at V and 6 bases at J, with 15 bases in the middle. The CDR3 runs 16 residues. The CDR3 loop is CASSQDGALVSNEQFF. Written as DNA, the CDR3 is TGCGCCAGCAGCCAAGATGGAGCCCTAGTCAGCAATGAGCAGTTCTTC.

In DNA form, the CDR3 reads TGTGCCAGCAGTTACTGGACTAGCGGCACAGATACGCAGTATTTT. It is translated as CASSYWTSGTDTQYF. The chain joins TRBV6-5 to TRBJ2-3; 9 positions agree with TRBD2. The CDR3 totals 15 residues. V dropped 1 base and J dropped 1; count of bases not matched to a gene: 0. Germline V gene sequence: CDR1 MNHEY, CDR2 SVGAGI.

The chain is built from TRBV5-1 and TRBJ1-2; TRBD1 aligns across 8 bases. Germline-derived CDR1 and CDR2 are SGHRS and YFSETQ. This CDR3 region has 14 residues. J was trimmed by 4 bases and V by 4 bases; bases with no gene match: 6. In DNA, the CDR3 is TGCGCCAGCAGCCAACCTGGACAGGGCTATGGCTACACCTTC. It codes for CASSQPGQGYGYTF.

This chain links TRBV27 with TRBJ2-7; D gene ambiguous. V shed 2 bases and J shed 2 bases, with 7 bases lying between them. Looked up from germline, CDR1 is MNHEY and CDR2 is SMNVEV (reference sequence). This CDR3 is built from 13 residues. CDR3 nucleotide sequence: TGTGCCAGCAGTTTAATAGGAGCCTACGAGCAGTACTTC. Protein: CASSLIGAYEQYF.

This chain uses TRBV23-1 with TRBJ2-7, with 8 bases lining up with TRBD1. TRBV23-1 is filed as an ORF, its function uncertain. This CDR3 is built from 14 residues. Trimming cost V 1 base and J 6 bases; bases outside gene matches: 5. Here the CDR3 reads CASSQYGQGGEQYF. The CDR3 DNA reads TGCGCCAGCAGTCAATACGGACAGGGCGGCGAGCAGTACTTC.

This clone was detected once. The genes are TRBV27 and TRBJ1-2, with no clear D. This CDR3 has 12 amino acids. V lost 6 bases, J lost 7 bases, and 12 bases lay in between. Per the germline V gene, CDR1 is MNHEY and CDR2 is SMNVEV (reference sequence). CDR3 residues: CASRAPGSGYTF. DNA for the CDR3: TGTGCCAGCAGGGCCCCGGGGTCTGGCTACACCTTC.